The 20 T cell receptor beta chains below were found in one sample sequenced in a study of CD8+CD57+ T cells in acquired aplastic anemia. Investigators profiled TCR beta VDJ and CDR3 from genomic DNA template. TCRdb re-derived calls from the reads in MiXCR, one entry per CDR3 protein. The sample carries 130,000 or so distinct CDR3 sequences, more than 35% recorded once. Sequenced sample: sorted CD4+, CD8+, or CD8+CD57+ T cells (not recorded which) from PBMCs. Every receptor here comes from a human donor in good health, serving as a control.

This chain connects TRBV15 to TRBJ1-2, with 7 bases fitting TRBD1. The junction had 9 bases not matched to a gene; V was cut back by 3 bases and J by 8 bases. The CDR3 sequence is 14 residues long. Germline V gene data show CDR1 as LNHNV and CDR2 as YYDKDF (reference sequence). CDR3 region: CATSSLGQTAGYTF. In DNA form, the CDR3 reads TGTGCCACCAGCAGCTTGGGACAGACAGCAGGCTACACCTTC.

There are many counts of this clonotype. The chain couples TRBV12-3 or TRBV12-4 to TRBJ1-2; D not certain. V was pared by 5 bases and J by 0 bases, with 7 bases between. The length of the CDR3 is 13 residues. This CDR3 reads CASSHDPNYGYTF. The CDR3 DNA reads TGTGCCAGCAGTCACGACCCTAACTATGGCTACACCTTC.

Concerning this clonotype: A much larger clone differs from this one at a single base, so this may be a read error. V usage is TRBV6-1 and J usage is TRBJ2-1; 9 bases agree with TRBD1. The CDR3 length is 12 residues. The germline CDR1 and CDR2 sequences are MNHNS and SASEGT. The V gene end was trimmed by 9 bases and the J gene end by 7 bases; junction bases not matched to a gene: 4. CDR3 bases: TGTGCCAGTATGGACAGGGGAAATGAGCAGTTCTTC. It is translated as CASMDRGNEQFF.

This clonotype was detected ten times or more. This sequence joins TRBV7-9 and TRBJ2-3; 13 bases map to TRBD2. V trimming: 3 bases; J trimming: 1 base; junction bases outside the gene matches: 1. CDR3 length equals 16 residues. Germline CDR1 is SEHNR and CDR2 is FQNEAQ (reference sequence). As DNA, the CDR3 is TGTGCCAGCAGCTTCGGGACTAGCGGGGGCACAGATACGCAGTATTTT. It encodes CASSFGTSGGTDTQYF.

This clonotype was seen only a few times. This may be a read error, as it is one base from a much larger clone. The gene calls are TRBV4-2 and TRBJ1-2, with D unclear. V was pared by 0 bases and J by 0 bases, with 8 bases between. Per the germline V gene, CDR1 is LGHNA and CDR2 is YNFKEQ. This CDR3 is built from 15 residues. CDR3 bases: TGTGCCAGCAGCCAAGATCTGAGGGCTAACTATGGCTACACCTTC. Translated: CASSQDLRANYGYTF.

The chain combines TRBV10-1 with TRBJ2-1; D remains unclear. Germline CDR1 and CDR2: WNHNN and SYGVQD (reference sequence). There are 16 residues in the CDR3. V was trimmed by 2 bases and J by 6 bases, leaving 17 bases between them. For the CDR3, the DNA is TGCGCCAGCAGTGAGAGACGTCCCCCTACCCCCAATGAGCAGTTCTTC. It yields the protein CASSERRPPTPNEQFF.

This clonotype was seen at least ten times. The chain uses TRBV4-2 and TRBJ2-7, with D perhaps matching TRBD2 (7 bases). Germline V gene lookup returns CDR1 LGHNA and CDR2 YNFKEQ. CDR3 length: 17 amino acids. Trimming pared 4 bases from V and 3 bases from J, leaving 22 bases between. DNA for the CDR3: TGTGCCAGCAGCCGAGACCGTATTGACGGGGGGCACTACGAGCAGTACTTC. This translates into CASSRDRIDGGHYEQYF.

The V call is TRBV10-3, the J call TRBJ1-4; tentative D call: TRBD1 (6 bases). The length of the CDR3 is 14 residues. Germline CDR1 ENHRY, CDR2 SYGVKD. The V end lost 7 bases, the J end lost 4 bases, and 13 bases lay between the germline ends. The CDR3 bases are TGTGCCATCAACCCCCAGGGGAATAATGAAAAACTGTTTTTT. This gives the protein CAINPQGNNEKLFF.

This clonotype was counted once. The chain employs TRBV2 and TRBJ1-5; D not resolved. Germline V gene sequence: CDR1 SNHLY, CDR2 FYNNEI. V was pared by 4 bases and J by 2 bases, with 12 bases between. This CDR3 comprises 15 residues. The CDR3 region has the DNA TGTGCCAGCAGTGGAAGGCAAGTGGGCAATCAGCCCCAGCATTTT. Protein product: CASSGRQVGNQPQHF.

There are a few counts of this clonotype. The J gene is TRBJ1-2, the V gene TRBV20-1; 9 nucleotides match TRBD1. Unmatched junction bases numbered 18, after V lost 3 bases and J lost 7 bases. The CDR3 is made up of 17 amino acids. CDR1 and CDR2 from the germline V gene are DFQATT and SNEGSKA (reference sequence). DNA of the CDR3: TGCAGTGCTAGGCCACCGGGACAGGGCATTTATCCTGTTGGCTACACCTTC. Protein: CSARPPGQGIYPVGYTF.

The V call is TRBV2, the J call TRBJ2-7; no reliable D call. Germline assignment: CDR1 SNHLY and CDR2 FYNNEI. The CDR3 covers 13 residues. V was shortened by 5 bases and J by 3 bases, with 11 bases between the two germline ends. DNA of the CDR3: TGTGCCAGCAGTCCGGACGGCAGCTACGAGCAGTACTTC. It is translated as CASSPDGSYEQYF.

J is TRBJ2-3 and V is TRBV2; D is possibly TRBD1 or TRBD2 (5 bases each). The CDR3 has 15 amino acids. The germline V gene has CDR1 SNHLY and CDR2 FYNNEI. V dropped 2 bases and J dropped 2 bases, with 11 bases sitting between them. The CDR3: CASSERGGNTDTQYF. CDR3 in DNA: TGTGCCAGCAGTGAACGGGGCGGAAACACAGATACGCAGTATTTT.

This clonotype was seen repeatedly, ten times or more. This chain links TRBV9 with TRBJ2-1; TRBD2 aligns across 8 bases. The CDR3 contains 16 residues. The V gene's germline CDR1 is SGDLS and CDR2 YYNGEE. Unmatched junction bases numbered 8, after V lost 3 bases and J lost 3 bases. Written as DNA, the CDR3 is TGTGCCAGCAGCGGTTATCGGGGGGGAGGCTACAATGAGCAGTTCTTC. It specifies CASSGYRGGGYNEQFF. Based on the CDR3 plus reference TRBV9 and TRBJ2-1, the full variable domain is DSGVTQTPKHLITATGQRVTLRCSPRSGDLSVYWYQQSLDQGLQFLIQYYNGEERAKGNILERFSAQQFPDLHSELNLSSLELGDSALYFCASSGYRGGGYNEQFFGPGTRLTVL.

This clonotype was recorded at least ten times. The chain recombines TRBV12-3 or TRBV12-4 with TRBJ1-6, with 9 bases fitting TRBD1. The J segment lost 10 bases and the V segment lost 6 bases, leaving 7 bases of the junction unmatched. The CDR3 length is 14 residues. The CDR3 reads CASSSGQGTSPLHF. CDR3 nucleotides: TGTGCCAGCAGCTCGGGACAGGGTACGTCACCCCTCCACTTT.

The chain is built from TRBV3-1 and TRBJ2-5, with TRBD2 matching 9 bases. Germline-derived CDR1 and CDR2 are LGHDT and YNNKEL (reference sequence). With 1 base clipped from V and 4 bases from J, the junction kept 10 bases outside the gene matches. This CDR3 is built from 17 residues. The CDR3 bases are TGTGCCAGCAGCCAAGGGGATCCACTACTAGCGGGAGAGACCCAGTACTTC. This gives the protein CASSQGDPLLAGETQYF.

At least ten counts were recorded for this clonotype. The chain uses TRBV2 and TRBJ1-1, with 9 bases lining up with TRBD1. CDR1 and CDR2 (germline): SNHLY, FYNNEI. This CDR3 comprises 14 residues. V shed 8 bases, J shed 0 bases, and the junction held 4 bases outside the gene matches. Here the CDR3 reads CASLGTGMNTEAFF. The CDR3 nucleotides are TGTGCCAGCTTAGGGACAGGGATGAACACTGAAGCTTTCTTT.

This clonotype was picked up many times. The V gene is TRBV4-1, the J gene TRBJ1-6, with 7 bases identical to TRBD1. CDR1 and CDR2 (germline): MGHRA, YSYEKL. With V trimmed by 3 bases and J by 9 bases, 8 bases remained unmatched. The length of the CDR3 is 15 residues. CDR3 in DNA: TGCGCCAGCAGCCAGGTTCGGGACAGAGGTTCACCCCTCCACTTT. Translation gives CASSQVRDRGSPLHF.

As for this clonotype: The CDR3 ends on some other residue instead of the conserved phenylalanine or tryptophan, so this is likely a read error. It is unclear where the CDR3 begins or ends on the DNA, so no DNA is shown, and the CDR3 is as TCRdb lists it. The J gene is TRBJ2-6, the V gene TRBV19; the D segment call TRBD1 is taken from the table without a DNA check. Counting both end residues, the CDR3 totals 15 amino acids. The germline CDR1 and CDR2 sequences are LNHDA and SQIVND (reference sequence). CDR3 protein: CASSVAGAGANVLKI.

This clonotype showed up many times. This rearrangement joins TRBV5-1 to TRBJ1-5, with a weak D call TRBD1 (6 bases). Germline values: CDR1 SGHRS, CDR2 YFSETQ. The V end was cut by 0 bases, the J end by 6 bases, with 10 bases between. The CDR3 runs 14 residues. The chain's CDR3 is CASSLVPGAQPQHF. The DNA for the CDR3 is TGCGCCAGCAGCTTGGTTCCAGGGGCTCAGCCCCAGCATTTT.

This clonotype was recorded many times. CDR3 nucleotides: TGTGCCAGCAGCCAAGTCCTCGAGACCCAGTACTTC. Translation: CASSQVLETQYF. The V gene is TRBV3-1, the J gene TRBJ2-5; D uncertain. In germline, CDR1 is LGHDT, CDR2 YNNKEL (reference sequence). CDR3 length: 12 residues. V was cut by 1 base and J by 5 bases, with 5 bases left in between.